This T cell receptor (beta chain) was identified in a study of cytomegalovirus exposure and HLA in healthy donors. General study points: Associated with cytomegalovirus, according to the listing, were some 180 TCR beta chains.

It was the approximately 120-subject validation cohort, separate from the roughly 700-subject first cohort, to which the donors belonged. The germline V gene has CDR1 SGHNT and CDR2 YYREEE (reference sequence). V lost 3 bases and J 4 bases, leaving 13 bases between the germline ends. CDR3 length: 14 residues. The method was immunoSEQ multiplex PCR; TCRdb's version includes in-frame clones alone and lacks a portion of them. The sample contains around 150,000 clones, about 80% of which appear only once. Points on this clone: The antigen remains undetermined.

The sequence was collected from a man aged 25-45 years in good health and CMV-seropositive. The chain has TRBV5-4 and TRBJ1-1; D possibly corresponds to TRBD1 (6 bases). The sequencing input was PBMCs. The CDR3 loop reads CASSWGGAGTEAFF. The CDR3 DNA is TGTGCCAGCAGCTGGGGGGGCGCGGGCACTGAAGCTTTCTTT.